These 12 T cell receptor beta chains came from one sample sequenced in a study of human T cells and chemical hapten exposure (dated by TCRdb to 2020 to 2022). Library construction relied on RACE. Sequenced using a NextSeq 500. TCRdb handled the public reads itself, with Q25 trimming in fastp and clone calling in MiXCR, and kept productive beta chains. When rows share a CDR3 protein, they turn into one entry using the most common DNA and genes. The sample yields just under 35,000 distinct CDR3 sequences; about a tenth were counted once. The top ten constitute less than 35% of the sample. In light of the paper, this sample's time point label describes: pre-sensitization, week 0. The treatment or condition label corresponds to: therapeutic diphenylcyclopropenone sensitization with weekly scalp DPC. Total RNA was isolated from unfractionated whole blood collected in Tempus Blood RNA tubes. The sequencing used whole blood, collected in connection with sensitization to the hapten diphenylcyclopropenone (DPC). Receptors were obtained from a man in his fifties with alopecia areata. Some clones in this sample may be carry-over from other donors' samples.

This clonotype was observed many times. The rearrangement links TRBV7-2 to TRBJ2-7; D ambiguous. V was shortened by 5 bases and J by 7 bases, with 15 bases between the two germline ends. The CDR3 has 13 amino acids. From germline, CDR1 is SGHTA and CDR2 FQGNSA. The CDR3 DNA reads TGTGCCAGCAGCCCTCAGGAGTTGGGTGAGCAGTACTTC. Protein: CASSPQELGEQYF.

In this sample, this clonotype turned up many times. CDR3 amino acids: CASSQVAASGNQETQYF. The CDR3 coding sequence is TGTGCCAGCAGCCAAGTGGCGGCTAGCGGGAACCAAGAGACCCAGTACTTC. The V gene is TRBV4-2, the J gene TRBJ2-5; 9 bases line up with TRBD2. The V segment lost 1 base and the J segment 0 bases; nucleotides outside the gene matches: 6. Per germline, CDR1 LGHNA and CDR2 YNFKEQ. There are 17 residues in the CDR3.

This clonotype was detected ten times or more. The chain links TRBV12-2 to TRBJ1-2; the DNA was not compared with TRBD1, the D call given in the table. TRBV12-2 is reported as a pseudogene. The CDR3 runs to 16 residues. CDR3 nucleotides: TGTGCAAGTCGCTTAGCGGTGGGACAGGGCGACGATGGCTACACCTTC. Its protein is CASRLAVGQGDDGYTF.

This clonotype was recorded a few times. The J gene is TRBJ1-2, the V gene TRBV10-2; possibly TRBD1 for D (5 bases). Deletions cut 4 bases from V and 4 bases from J, with 16 bases between. Germline lookup yields CDR1 WSHSY and CDR2 SAAADI. This CDR3 comprises 15 residues. The CDR3 coding sequence is TGCGCCAGCAGTGGGGGGAACCTTGGGGGCTATGGCTACACCTTC. Translated: CASSGGNLGGYGYTF.

This clonotype was found many times. This rearrangement joins TRBV7-9 to TRBJ2-7; D remains unclear. Per germline, CDR1 SEHNR and CDR2 FQNEAQ (reference sequence). This CDR3 region has 14 residues. V was shortened by 5 bases and J by 0 bases, with 11 bases between the two germline ends. Here the CDR3 DNA reads TGTGCCAGCAGCCCGGACGCCCGCTCCTACGAGCAGTACTTC. Amino acid sequence: CASSPDARSYEQYF.

The chain carries TRBV23-1 and TRBJ1-5, with a tentative D call TRBD1 (5 bases). TRBV23-1 is noted as an ORF with a role that remains uncertain. The V end was cut by 0 bases, the J end by 4 bases, with 10 bases between. This CDR3 region has 15 residues. The CDR3 coding sequence is TGCGCCAGCAGTCAATCGGACAAGAGTAATCAGCCCCAGCATTTT. Its protein product is CASSQSDKSNQPQHF.

This clonotype showed up many times. V is TRBV12-3 or TRBV12-4 and J is TRBJ1-1; D might be TRBD1 (5 bases). CDR3 length: 13 amino acids. Trimming removed 6 bases from V and 2 bases from J, with 10 bases in between. CDR3 coding DNA: TGTGCCAGCAGCATAGGGGCCAACACTGAAGCTTTCTTT. Residues: CASSIGANTEAFF.

This clonotype was detected ten times or more. This chain joins TRBV18 and TRBJ2-5, with D unresolved. CDR3 size: 14 residues. Trimming cost V 0 bases and J 1 base, with 6 bases left between them. CDR1 and CDR2 from the germline V gene are KGHSH and LQKENI. CDR3 region: CASSPPSIQETQYF. The CDR3 DNA follows: TGTGCCAGCTCACCACCAAGCATCCAAGAGACCCAGTACTTC.

This clonotype was seen repeatedly, ten times or more. The chain links TRBV27 to TRBJ2-4; 11 bases line up with TRBD2. The CDR3 has 14 residues. Germline CDR1 MNHEY, CDR2 SMNVEV (reference sequence). Unmatched junction bases numbered 2, after V lost 3 bases and J lost 7 bases. The CDR3 DNA reads TGTGCCAGCAGTTTCGCTAGCGGGAGGAACATTCAGTACTTC. This gives the protein CASSFASGRNIQYF.

Ten or more counts support this clonotype. V gene TRBV20-1 combines with J gene TRBJ2-1, with 15 bases matching TRBD2. Unmatched junction bases numbered 7, after V lost 3 bases and J lost 1 base. The CDR3 covers 18 residues. Germline assignment: CDR1 DFQATT and CDR2 SNEGSKA (reference sequence). DNA for the CDR3: TGCAGTGCTAGTGGACTAGCGGGAGGGCCGAGATCCTACAATGAGCAGTTCTTC. Protein sequence: CSASGLAGGPRSYNEQFF.

This clonotype was seen at least ten times. The rearrangement joins TRBV5-1 to TRBJ2-5; 7 bases map to TRBD2. The CDR3 runs 14 residues. From germline, CDR1 is SGHRS and CDR2 YFSETQ. The V gene end was trimmed by 0 bases and the J gene end by 3 bases; junction bases not matched to a gene: 2. CDR3 protein: CASSLASGEETQYF. Written as DNA, the CDR3 is TGCGCCAGCAGCTTGGCTAGCGGAGAAGAGACCCAGTACTTC.

This clonotype was seen many times. The J gene is TRBJ1-2, the V gene TRBV28; TRBD1 is a possible D gene (6 bases). The germline CDR1 and CDR2 sequences are MDHEN and SYDVKM. V was trimmed by 5 bases and J by 3 bases, leaving 13 bases between them. This CDR3 has 14 amino acids. DNA for the CDR3: TGTGCCAGCAGTCCCCCGGACAGATACTATGGCTACACCTTC. The encoded protein is CASSPPDRYYGYTF.